This T cell receptor beta chain comes out of a study of a mutant IDH1 vaccine in newly diagnosed glioma. Overall study: In weeks 1, 3, 5, 7, 11, 15, 19 and 23, patients were immunized, eight times in all. Patients got their first vaccination 4-6 weeks after radiotherapy alone, or with temozolomide cycles.

As regards this clone: Its specificity is not known.

Assay used: immunoSEQ multiplex PCR; TCRdb lists only in-frame clones, some missing. The sample lists approximately 60,000 clones; around 87% were seen once. The time point: week 23, last vaccination. With topical imiquimod, each dose of the vaccine consisted of 300 ug of mutant IDH1 20-mer peptide. The sample was PBMCs, taken from a glioma patient whose treatment included an IDH1 peptide vaccine. This sequence originates from a man aged 40-55 years with glioma.

The DNA of the CDR3 is TGTGCCAGCAGTAGAGACAGGGCCACAGATACGCAGTATTTT. Translated: CASSRDRATDTQYF. The rearrangement links TRBV6-4 to TRBJ2-3, with 7 bases lining up with TRBD1. From germline, CDR1 is MRHNA and CDR2 SNTAGT. V trimming: 5 bases; J trimming: 2 bases; junction bases outside the gene matches: 4. The CDR3 covers 14 residues.